The 23 T cell receptor beta chains below come from one sample, sequenced in a study of beta chain features in type 1 diabetes. Sequenced material consisted of expressed TCRB transcripts (all of the isolated RNA was reverse transcribed). Libraries were prepared by immunoSEQ multiplex PCR; TCRdb keeps only in-frame clonotypes and omits some of them. The sample has about 350,000 clones, 20% seen once. The sequenced sample consisted of naive CD4+ T cells from blood. Every receptor here comes from a woman between 18 and 30 years old in good health.

This clone was counted a few times. The chain is built from TRBV27 and TRBJ2-7, with 8 positions matching TRBD1. This CDR3 spans 16 amino acids. J gave up 2 bases and V 6 bases, and 12 bases lay outside the gene matches. The germline V gene encodes CDR1 MNHEY and CDR2 SMNVEV (reference sequence). CDR3 bases: TGTGCCAGCAGAATGTCGGCGACAGGGGAAACCTACGAGCAGTACTTC. Translating gives CASRMSATGETYEQYF.

In its sample, this clone was seen a few times. This chain uses TRBV27 with TRBJ2-3, with D possibly being TRBD1 (6 bases). V dropped 2 bases and J dropped 3 bases, with 12 bases sitting between them. There are 15 residues in the CDR3. The germline gives CDR1 MNHEY, CDR2 SMNVEV (reference sequence). The CDR3 here is CASSLSWGLTDTQYF. The DNA for the CDR3 is TGTGCCAGCAGTTTAAGCTGGGGGCTGACAGATACGCAGTATTTT.

V gene TRBV5-1 combines with J gene TRBJ2-1; TRBD2 aligns across 10 bases. V trimming: 4 bases; J trimming: 4 bases; junction bases outside the gene matches: 5. CDR1 and CDR2 (germline): SGHRS, YFSETQ. This CDR3 spans 15 amino acids. The CDR3, as DNA: TGCGCCAGCAGCACTGTAGCGGGAGGATACAATGAGCAGTTCTTC. Translated: CASSTVAGGYNEQFF. Supplemented by reference TRBV5-1 and TRBJ2-1, the full variable domain reads KAGVTQTPRYLIKTRGQQVTLSCSPISGHRSVSWYQQTPGQGLQFLFEYFSETQRNKGNFPGRFSGRQFSNSRSEMNVSTLELGDSALYLCASSTVAGGYNEQFFGPGTRLTVL.

The rearrangement uses TRBV7-9 and TRBJ2-5; tentatively, D is TRBD1 (6 bases). The CDR3 runs to 13 residues. The germline gives CDR1 SEHNR, CDR2 FQNEAQ (reference sequence). Trimming took 5 bases from V and 3 from J, leaving 10 bases between them. Here the CDR3 reads CASSPGVEETQYF. The DNA of the CDR3 is TGTGCCAGCAGCCCAGGGGTAGAAGAGACCCAGTACTTC.

The chain has TRBV5-1 and TRBJ2-7; 7 positions agree with TRBD1. Trimming took 1 base from V and 4 from J; bases not matched to a gene: 5. This CDR3 is built from 14 residues. The germline gives CDR1 SGHRS, CDR2 YFSETQ. The CDR3 nucleotides read TGCGCCAGCAGCTTGTACAGGGGTAGGTACGAGCAGTACTTC. It yields the protein CASSLYRGRYEQYF.

The chain combines TRBV19 with TRBJ2-3; possible D gene TRBD1, 6 bases. V lost 5 bases and J 6 bases, leaving 12 bases between the germline ends. Germline V gene lookup returns CDR1 LNHDA and CDR2 SQIVND (reference sequence). CDR3 length equals 13 residues. The CDR3: CASSAGTPDTQYF. The CDR3 bases are TGTGCCAGTAGTGCCGGGACACCCGATACGCAGTATTTT.

This clone occurred a few times. The chain employs TRBV25-1 and TRBJ1-6; possible D gene TRBD1, 5 bases. The CDR3 totals 13 residues. V dropped 4 bases and J dropped 5 bases, with 6 bases sitting between them. From germline, CDR1 is MGHDK and CDR2 SYGVNS. CDR3 protein: CASSAGNNSPLHF. The CDR3, as DNA: TGTGCCAGCAGTGCAGGGAATAATTCACCCCTCCACTTT.

The V gene is TRBV5-1, the J gene TRBJ2-5; D ambiguous. Trimming shortened V by 0 bases and J by 4 bases, and 7 bases separated the two germline ends. CDR1 and CDR2 from the germline V gene are SGHRS and YFSETQ. CDR3 length: 13 amino acids. The CDR3 nucleotides read TGCGCCAGCAGCTTGGCAGGTGTAGAGACCCAGTACTTC. This translates into CASSLAGVETQYF.

The chain links TRBV4-1 to TRBJ1-1; D ambiguous. Per germline, CDR1 MGHRA and CDR2 YSYEKL. This CDR3 is 12 amino acids long. Trimming removed 0 bases at V and 4 bases at J, with 3 bases between. The CDR3: CASSQDLTEAFF. In DNA form, the CDR3 reads TGCGCCAGCAGCCAAGACCTCACTGAAGCTTTCTTT.

V is TRBV30 and J is TRBJ1-1; D gene unclear. This CDR3 contains 16 residues. CDR1 and CDR2 (germline): GTSNPN, SVGIG (reference sequence). Trimming pared 3 bases from V and 1 base from J, leaving 18 bases between. In DNA form, the CDR3 reads TGTGCCTGGAGGGAGATAGGATCCCCAGCGAACACTGAAGCTTTCTTT. Translation: CAWREIGSPANTEAFF. The full variable domain, completed using reference TRBV30 and TRBJ1-1, is SQTIHQWPATLVQPVGSPLSLECTVEGTSNPNLYWYRQAAGRGLQLLFYSVGIGQISSEVPQNLSASRPQDRQFILSSKKLLLSDSGFYLCAWREIGSPANTEAFFGQGTRLTVV.

This clone has more than one count but fewer than ten. V usage is TRBV5-1 and J usage is TRBJ1-2, with D possibly TRBD1 on 6 matching bases. V dropped 0 bases and J dropped 4 bases, with 13 bases sitting between them. The CDR3 has 15 amino acids. Germline loops: CDR1 SGHRS, CDR2 YFSETQ. The CDR3 DNA follows: TGCGCCAGCAGCTTGGCGTCAGGGGCCCTCTATGGCTACACCTTC. Amino acids: CASSLASGALYGYTF.

V gene TRBV30 combines with J gene TRBJ1-5, with TRBD1 matching 7 bases. CDR1 and CDR2 from the germline V gene are GTSNPN and SVGIG (reference sequence). This CDR3 is 14 amino acids long. The V and J ends lost 5 bases and 3 bases, in that order; junction bases with no gene match: 7. The CDR3 loop reads CAWAEGQVNQPQHF. CDR3 nucleotide sequence: TGTGCCTGGGCTGAAGGACAGGTCAATCAGCCCCAGCATTTT.

This clone was seen a few times. The J gene is TRBJ2-3, the V gene TRBV23-1, with TRBD2 matching 10 bases. TRBV23-1 is recorded as an ORF, its role being uncertain. V dropped 2 bases and J dropped 2; count of bases not matched to a gene: 4. CDR3 length: 16 residues. The CDR3 region is CASSQMSGRATDTQYF. As DNA, the CDR3 is TGCGCCAGCAGTCAAATGAGCGGGAGGGCCACAGATACGCAGTATTTT.

This clone was counted a few times. The rearrangement uses TRBV25-1 and TRBJ2-1; D perhaps matches TRBD2 (5 bases). The CDR3 sequence is 16 residues long. Germline assignment: CDR1 MGHDK and CDR2 SYGVNS. The ends were cut back, 4 bases at V and 5 bases at J, with 18 bases in the middle. The CDR3 nucleotides read TGTGCCAGCAGTGTAGTTGGATTGGCGGGCGACAATGAGCAGTTCTTC. It yields the protein CASSVVGLAGDNEQFF.

The V and J genes are TRBV29-1 and TRBJ2-1; TRBD2 matches at 10 bases. This CDR3 has 16 amino acids. Germline values: CDR1 SQVTM, CDR2 ANQGSEA. The trim removed 4 bases at V and 6 bases at J, leaving 12 bases unmatched. In nucleotides, the CDR3 is TGCAGCGTTGTCAGCGGGAGGGAGTCGTGGCTCAATGAGCAGTTCTTC. Translated: CSVVSGRESWLNEQFF.

This chain links TRBV12-5 with TRBJ2-7, with 10 positions matching TRBD1. The CDR3 sequence is 14 residues long. The germline V gene has CDR1 LGHNT and CDR2 FRNRAP. V was pared by 1 base and J by 3 bases, with 0 bases of the junction left unmatched. The CDR3 nucleotides are TGTGCTAGTGGTTTGGGGACAGGGGGCTACGAGCAGTACTTC. This gives the protein CASGLGTGGYEQYF.

The V call is TRBV29-1, the J call TRBJ2-1; 13 bases map to TRBD2. CDR3 length equals 19 residues. The V gene's germline CDR1 is SQVTM and CDR2 ANQGSEA. Trimming cost V 4 bases and J 0 bases; bases outside gene matches: 12. CDR3 sequence (DNA): TGCAGCGTTGGGGGACAGACTAGCGGGAGGTGGGGCTCCTACAATGAGCAGTTCTTC. It encodes CSVGGQTSGRWGSYNEQFF.

V is TRBV7-8 and J is TRBJ2-7; possible D gene TRBD1, 5 bases. CDR1 is SGHVS and CDR2 is FQNEAQ in the germline V gene. Trimming shortened V by 2 bases and J by 0 bases, and 11 bases separated the two germline ends. This CDR3 has 15 amino acids. The CDR3 sequence is CASSLRGHNSYEQYF. The CDR3 nucleotides read TGTGCCAGCAGCTTACGAGGACACAACTCCTACGAGCAGTACTTC. The variable domain in full, with the rest retrieved from reference TRBV7-8 and TRBJ2-7, is GAGVSQSPRYKVAKRGQDVALRCDPISGHVSLFWYQQALGQGPEFLTYFQNEAQLDKSGLPSDRFFAERPEGSVSTLKIQRTQQEDSAVYLCASSLRGHNSYEQYFGPGTRLTVT.

This clone was seen only a few times. The chain links TRBV9 to TRBJ2-3, with 10 positions matching TRBD2. The J segment lost 1 base and the V segment lost 2 bases, leaving 1 base of the junction unmatched. Germline V CDR1 and CDR2: SGDLS, YYNGEE. The CDR3 loop spans 15 amino acids. CDR3 bases: TGTGCCAGCAGCGTCGGGACTAGCGGCACAGATACGCAGTATTTT. Encoded protein: CASSVGTSGTDTQYF.

In DNA form, the CDR3 reads TGTGCCATCAGTGGCTACGATGGTGGGCAGGGGTACAATGAGCAGTTCTTC. This codes for CAISGYDGGQGYNEQFF. The J gene is TRBJ2-1, the V gene TRBV10-3; perhaps TRBD1 as D (6 bases). Trimming took off 4 bases at V and 4 bases at J, with 20 bases between the two ends. Germline V gives CDR1 ENHRY, CDR2 SYGVKD. The CDR3 covers 17 residues.

The chain employs TRBV29-1 and TRBJ2-1; D may be TRBD2 (5 bases). This CDR3 is 17 amino acids long. The V gene lost 4 bases and the J gene lost 0 bases, with 19 bases spanning the gap. The germline V gene has CDR1 SQVTM and CDR2 ANQGSEA. The CDR3 sequence is CSVVTLGDMTSYNEQFF. The CDR3 bases are TGCAGCGTTGTAACCCTCGGGGATATGACCTCCTACAATGAGCAGTTCTTC.

The V gene is TRBV30, the J gene TRBJ2-7; TRBD2 might be the D (6 bases). Germline CDR1 and CDR2: GTSNPN and SVGIG (reference sequence). Trimming left V 1 base short and J 2 bases short, with 9 bases between. The CDR3 is 13 residues long. In DNA form, the CDR3 reads TGTGCCTGGAGTGGCGGGGCGGCCTACGAGCAGTACTTC. Translating gives CAWSGGAAYEQYF.

The chain recombines TRBV7-9 with TRBJ1-5; D not resolved. V was clipped by 1 base and J by 5 bases, with 6 bases between them. The CDR3 contains 13 residues. Germline CDR1 and CDR2: SEHNR and FQNEAQ (reference sequence). CDR3 nucleotide sequence: TGTGCCAGCAGCTTAGGGTCAGATCAGCCCCAGCATTTT. Its protein product is CASSLGSDQPQHF.